The clone carrying this T cell receptor beta chain was recorded at least ten times. What it binds is unknown. Germline CDR1 is SGHKS and CDR2 is YYEKEE (reference sequence). The CDR3 sequence is 13 residues long. V lost 4 bases and J lost 7, with 11 bases in between. This sample is part of a study of breast tumors, draining lymph nodes, adjacent tissues. The lymph nodes were axillary draining lymph nodes from breast cancer patients. Using its own MiXCR run on the multiplex PCR reads, TCRdb lists one record per CDR3 protein. This sample has tens of thousands of distinct CDR3 sequences, with around 28% found just once. Study findings and constraints: Tumor repertoires ranked between lymph nodes and nontumor tissue in diversity, with V and J gene preferences. Tumor and nontumor repertoires were significantly more similar in luminal-like than in basal-like breast cancer. Tumor T cell lymph node origin was a supported hypothesis, not proven. The data were judged consistent with most tumor T cells coming from lymph node and expanding in tumor.

This chain uses TRBV5-5 with TRBJ1-4; maybe TRBD1 (6 bases). This receptor was identified in a female donor with breast cancer. Some clones in this sample may be carry-over from other donors' samples. Sequenced: axillary lymph node tissue. In nucleotides, the CDR3 is TGTGCCAGCAGCCTAACAGGGATTGAAAAACTGTTTTTT. Amino acid sequence: CASSLTGIEKLFF.